This T cell receptor beta chain comes out of a study of cytomegalovirus exposure and HLA in healthy donors. Study observations and caveats: Most observed TCR sequences were rare, whereas some public TCRs were detected in many donors.

Method: immunoSEQ multiplex PCR; TCRdb's copy keeps in-frame clones and lacks some. Of 70,000 or so clones listed, 91% are singletons. In the case of this clone: Its antigen is not identified.

Germline V gives CDR1 SGHVS, CDR2 FNYEAQ. V shed 0 bases, J shed 5 bases, and the junction held 5 bases outside the gene matches. This CDR3 comprises 16 residues. The source of this sequence is a man younger than 30 in good health and CMV-seronegative. The sample comprised PBMCs. The chain combines TRBV7-6 with TRBJ2-2; 8 bases line up with TRBD2. Here the CDR3 DNA reads TGTGCCAGCAGCTTAGCGGGACTAGGGGGTACCGGGGAGCTGTTTTTT. Translation gives CASSLAGLGGTGELFF.